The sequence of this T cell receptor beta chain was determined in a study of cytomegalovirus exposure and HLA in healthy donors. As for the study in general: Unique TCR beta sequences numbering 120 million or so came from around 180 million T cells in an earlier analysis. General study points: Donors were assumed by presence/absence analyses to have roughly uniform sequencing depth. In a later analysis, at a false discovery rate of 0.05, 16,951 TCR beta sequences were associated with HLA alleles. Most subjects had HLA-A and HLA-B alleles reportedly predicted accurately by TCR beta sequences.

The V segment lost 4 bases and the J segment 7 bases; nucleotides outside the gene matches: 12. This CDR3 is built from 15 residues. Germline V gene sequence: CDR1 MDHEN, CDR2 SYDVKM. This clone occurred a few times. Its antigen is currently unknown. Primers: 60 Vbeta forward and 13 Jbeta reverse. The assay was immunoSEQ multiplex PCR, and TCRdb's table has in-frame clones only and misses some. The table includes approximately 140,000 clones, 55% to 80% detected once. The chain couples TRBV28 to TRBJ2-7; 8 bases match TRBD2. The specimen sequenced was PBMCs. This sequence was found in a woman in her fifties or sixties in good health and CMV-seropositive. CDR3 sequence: CASSSLAGIPGEQYF. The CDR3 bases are TGTGCCAGCAGTTCCTTAGCGGGGATCCCGGGAGAGCAGTACTTC.